The T cell receptor (beta chain) under discussion was sequenced for a study of CXCR3-negative and CXCR3-positive naive CD8 T cells. As for the study in general: The TRB read total, around 140 million, broke down to about 1.5 +/- 0.3 million reads per library.

Cells that were CD45RO-CCR7+CD27+CD95- constituted naive CD8+ T cells. Preparation of TRB cDNA libraries relied on 5' RACE carrying UMI labels. Each CDR3 protein gets one entry in TCRdb, which reprocessed the 5' RACE reads and gives no DNA. Its clone listing holds roughly 140,000 distinct CDR3 sequences. The study's findings and limits: TRBV-TRBJ usage matched between naive CXCR3-negative and CXCR3-positive cells but not between memory cells. Diversity was high in both naive subsets and much lower in memory cells. TRB CDR3s were more hydrophobic in CXCR3-positive than in CXCR3-negative naive cells.

Regarding this clonotype: Its antigen is not known.

The CDR3 runs 16 residues. This TCR came from a human donor in good health. Some clones in this sample may be carry-over from other donors' samples. The sample taken for sequencing was naive CXCR3+ CD8+ T cells from blood. As to subset: CD45RO-CCR7+CD27+CD95- naive CD8+ T cells expressing CXCR3 (TNR3+). The V call is TRBV23-1, the J call TRBJ2-1; TCRdb proposes TRBD2, but this gene call is untestable without DNA. TRBV23-1 is filed as an ORF, its function uncertain. CDR3 loop: CASSHPTSGSNNEQFF.